This is a list of T cell receptor beta chains from one sample in a study of T cells in Graves' hyperthyroidism and ophthalmopathy. TCRdb processed the multiplex PCR reads anew with MiXCR; each CDR3 protein has one entry. In the table there are about 640,000 distinct CDR3 sequences, less than 25% of which are singletons. The specimen sequenced was blood. The source of these receptors is a man under 40 with Graves' ophthalmopathy. The CDR3 runs from the conserved cysteine through the conserved F or W. A D gene is named only where the DNA matches it firmly. Clone size is stated in some rows and not others, as once, few, many or a class when expanded.

d_gene: NA
len: 14
v_gene: TRBV28
abundance: few
j_gene: TRBJ2-1
CDR3nt: TGTGCCAGCAGCCCAGACACTAGATCTATTGAGCAGTTCTTC
CDR3aa: CASSPDTRSIEQFF

d_gene: NA
len: 11
v_gene: TRBV27
abundance: NA
j_gene: TRBJ2-2
CDR3nt: TGTGCCAGCACAGACACCGGGGAGCTGTTTTTT
CDR3aa: CASTDTGELFF

d_gene: NA
len: 17
v_gene: TRBV28
abundance: many
j_gene: TRBJ1-2
CDR3nt: TGTGCCAGCAGTTTGGGTATCGCGATACAGGTCTCCTATGGCTACACCTTC
CDR3aa: CASSLGIAIQVSYGYTF

d_gene: NA
len: 16
v_gene: TRBV6-1
abundance: NA
j_gene: TRBJ2-5
CDR3nt: TGTGCCAGCAGTACACCGACTAGATGGGGCCAAGAGACCCAGTACTTC
CDR3aa: CASSTPTRWGQETQYF

d_gene: TRBD2
len: 13
v_gene: TRBV12-3/TRBV12-4
abundance: once
j_gene: TRBJ2-1
CDR3nt: TGTGCCAGCAGTTTGGGGAGGGCGGAGGAGCAGTTCTTC
CDR3aa: CASSLGRAEEQFF

d_gene: NA
len: 12
v_gene: TRBV19
abundance: NA
j_gene: TRBJ1-5
CDR3nt: TGTGCCAGTAGTACAGGGATTCAGCCCCAGCATTTT
CDR3aa: CASSTGIQPQHF

d_gene: TRBD2
len: 18
v_gene: TRBV28
abundance: many
j_gene: TRBJ2-3
CDR3nt: TGTGCCAGCAGCCCTGGGACAGGTGGGACTAGCGGGTTTGATACGCAGTATTTT
CDR3aa: CASSPGTGGTSGFDTQYF

d_gene: NA
len: 16
v_gene: TRBV4-1
abundance: NA
j_gene: TRBJ1-1
CDR3nt: TGCGCCAGCAGCCAAGGAGCCGGGGGGCTAAACACTGAAGCTTTCTTT
CDR3aa: CASSQGAGGLNTEAFF

d_gene: NA
len: 15
v_gene: TRBV11-1
abundance: NA
j_gene: TRBJ1-4
CDR3nt: TGTGCCAGCAGCTTGGACGGGTCAACTAATGAAAAACTGTTTTTT
CDR3aa: CASSLDGSTNEKLFF

d_gene: TRBD1
len: 13
v_gene: TRBV5-6
abundance: few
j_gene: TRBJ2-7
CDR3nt: TGTGCCAGCAGAAGGACAGGGACCTACGAGCAGTACTTC
CDR3aa: CASRRTGTYEQYF

d_gene: NA
len: 14
v_gene: TRBV12-3/TRBV12-4
abundance: many
j_gene: TRBJ2-1
CDR3nt: TGTGCCAGCAGTTTAGCGGGAAGCCTGAATGAGCAGTTCTTC
CDR3aa: CASSLAGSLNEQFF

d_gene: NA
len: 13
v_gene: TRBV20-1
abundance: few
j_gene: TRBJ2-7
CDR3nt: TGCAGTGCTACTCGGACAGAGAGCTACGAGCAGTACTTC
CDR3aa: CSATRTESYEQYF

d_gene: NA
len: 13
v_gene: TRBV3-1
abundance: many
j_gene: TRBJ1-1
CDR3nt: TGTGCCAGCAGCGCAGGGGATGTCACTGAAGCTTTCTTT
CDR3aa: CASSAGDVTEAFF

d_gene: NA
len: 12
v_gene: TRBV5-6
abundance: many
j_gene: TRBJ1-1
CDR3nt: TGTGCCAGCAGCCCCCGGACGCCTGAAGCTTTCTTT
CDR3aa: CASSPRTPEAFF

d_gene: TRBD1
len: 15
v_gene: TRBV11-2
abundance: NA
j_gene: TRBJ2-5
CDR3nt: TGTGCCAGCAGCCCCCCCCGGGACAGGGAAGAGACCCAGTACTTC
CDR3aa: CASSPPRDREETQYF

d_gene: TRBD2
len: 20
v_gene: TRBV12-5
abundance: NA
j_gene: TRBJ2-6
CDR3nt: TGTGCTAATGGTTGTCCCAAAAGACTAGCGGGTTTCTCTGGGGCCAACGTCCTGACTTTC
CDR3aa: CANGCPKRLAGFSGANVLTF

d_gene: NA
len: 14
v_gene: TRBV7-8
abundance: few
j_gene: TRBJ1-4
CDR3nt: TGTGCCAGCAGTCCACCCAGGGAGTATGAAAAACTGTTTTTT
CDR3aa: CASSPPREYEKLFF

d_gene: TRBD2
len: 13
v_gene: TRBV7-7
abundance: NA
j_gene: TRBJ2-1
CDR3nt: TGTGCTAGCAGCCAGGACTATGCGGGAGTACAGTTCTTC
CDR3aa: CASSQDYAGVQFF

d_gene: NA
len: 14
v_gene: TRBV18
abundance: NA
j_gene: TRBJ2-1
CDR3nt: TGCGCCAGCTCACCAACGCAGGGTCCCCCCCGGCAGTTCTTC
CDR3aa: CASSPTQGPPRQFF

d_gene: NA
len: 15
v_gene: TRBV5-5
abundance: many
j_gene: TRBJ2-3
CDR3nt: TGTGCCAGCAGCTTGGGACGGAGGGGTACAGATACGCAGTATTTT
CDR3aa: CASSLGRRGTDTQYF

d_gene: TRBD2
len: 18
v_gene: TRBV19
abundance: NA
j_gene: TRBJ2-1
CDR3nt: TGTGCCAGTAGCGGAAAGGGGACTAGCGGGACCTCCTACAATGAGCAGTTCTTC
CDR3aa: CASSGKGTSGTSYNEQFF